This T cell receptor (beta chain) is drawn from a study of blood T cell repertoires in COVID-19. Clones were read by immunoSEQ multiplex PCR, and TCRdb kept only the in-frame ones, dropping some. The sample has approximately 47,000 clones, over 80% seen once. The germline V gene has CDR1 MNHEY and CDR2 SVGAGI. The ends were cut back, 6 bases at V and 4 bases at J, with 19 bases in the middle. CDR3 length: 15 residues. The sample comprised peripheral blood. This sequence originates from a human donor with active COVID-19. The donor label of this sample is uncertain. V and J are TRBV6-5 and TRBJ2-7, with a tentative D call TRBD1 (6 bases). In DNA, the CDR3 is TGTGCCAGCAGCCCCGACCCTACACAGGGTTACGAGCAGTACTTC. It is translated as CASSPDPTQGYEQYF.